This TCR beta chain was obtained from a study of blood T cell repertoires in COVID-19. Study in general: Sites across the United States, Italy and Spain contributed samples from acute and convalescent COVID-19. Nucleic acid was either cDNA or gDNA, and it came from T cells, B-cell-depleted T cells, or PBMCs.

The authors' processing: Using reference gene primer amplification, nucleated cell counts were estimated. Data came from immunoSEQ multiplex PCR; TCRdb stores just in-frame clones and leaves some out. V, J and clone size are taken as reported in that table, and D and trimming were inferred from the DNA itself. The sample holds hundreds of thousands of clones; about nine tenths are singletons and the top ten take roughly 1.4%. This CDR3 is 12 amino acids long. CDR1 is SGHRS, CDR2 YFSETQ, per germline. V was trimmed by 5 bases and J by 7 bases, leaving 9 bases between them. Specimen: peripheral blood. The chain employs TRBV5-1 and TRBJ2-2, with D unresolved. This clonotype was obtained from a woman aged 30 to 39 with active or convalescent COVID-19. CDR3 amino acids: CASSLAIGELFF. DNA of the CDR3: TGCGCCAGCAGTCTCGCTATCGGGGAGCTGTTTTTT.